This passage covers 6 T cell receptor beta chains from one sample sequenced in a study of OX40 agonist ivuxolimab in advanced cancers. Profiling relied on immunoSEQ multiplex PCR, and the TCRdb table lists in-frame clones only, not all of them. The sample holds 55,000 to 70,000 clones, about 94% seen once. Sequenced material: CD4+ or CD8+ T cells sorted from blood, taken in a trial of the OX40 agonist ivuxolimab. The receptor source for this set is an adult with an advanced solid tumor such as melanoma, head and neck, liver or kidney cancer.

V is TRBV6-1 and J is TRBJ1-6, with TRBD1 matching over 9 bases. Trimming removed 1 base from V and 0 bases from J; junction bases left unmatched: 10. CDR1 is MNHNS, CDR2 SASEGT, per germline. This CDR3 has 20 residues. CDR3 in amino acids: CASSEEVTGGLSSYNSPLHF. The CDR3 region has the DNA TGTGCCAGCAGTGAAGAAGTAACAGGGGGCCTTAGCTCCTATAATTCACCCCTCCACTTT.

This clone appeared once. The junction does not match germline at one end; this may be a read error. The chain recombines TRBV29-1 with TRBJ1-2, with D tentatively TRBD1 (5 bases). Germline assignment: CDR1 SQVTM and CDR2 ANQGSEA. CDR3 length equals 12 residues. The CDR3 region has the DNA TGCCGCGTGGGGGGGGAGGACTATGGCTACACCTTC. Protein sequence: CRVGGEDYGYTF.

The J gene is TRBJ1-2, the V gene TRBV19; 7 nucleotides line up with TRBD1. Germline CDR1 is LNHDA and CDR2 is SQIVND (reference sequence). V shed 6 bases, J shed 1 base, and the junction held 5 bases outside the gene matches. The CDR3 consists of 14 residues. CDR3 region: CASSPGQVNYGYTF. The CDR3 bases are TGTGCCAGTAGCCCTGGACAGGTTAACTATGGCTACACCTTC.

In nucleotides, the CDR3 is TGTGCCAGCAGTACAGGGGGCAGTCAGCCCCAGCATTTT. Translated: CASSTGGSQPQHF. The chain couples TRBV6-5 to TRBJ1-5; TRBD1 matches at 9 bases. Germline V lookup: CDR1 MNHEY, CDR2 SVGAGI. The V and J ends lost 5 bases and 6 bases, in that order; junction bases with no gene match: 2. This CDR3 region has 13 residues.

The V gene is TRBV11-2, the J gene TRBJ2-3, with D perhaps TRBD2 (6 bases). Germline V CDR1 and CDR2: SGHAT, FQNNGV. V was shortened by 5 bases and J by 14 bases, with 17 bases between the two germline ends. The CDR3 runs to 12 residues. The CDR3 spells CASSLHGGGLYF. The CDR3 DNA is TGTGCCAGCAGCCTCCACGGGGGTGGGTTGTATTTT.

The CDR3 nucleotides are TGTGCTAGTGGTTTGGTAGGAGGGCCACCCGGGGGGGAGCTGTTTTTT. Its translation is CASGLVGGPPGGELFF. This sequence joins TRBV12-5 and TRBJ2-2; D is possibly TRBD2 (6 bases). V lost 0 bases, J lost 8 bases, and 16 bases lay in between. CDR3 length: 16 amino acids. The germline V gene encodes CDR1 LGHNT and CDR2 FRNRAP. The full variable domain, its missing parts supplied by reference TRBV12-5 and TRBJ2-2, is DARVTQTPRHKVTEMGQEVTMRCQPILGHNTVFWYRQTMMQGLELLAYFRNRAPLDDSGMPKDRFSAEMPDATLATLKIQPSEPRDSAVYFCASGLVGGPPGGELFFGEGSRLTVL.